Reported below is one T cell receptor (beta chain). Study processing details: Reference gene primers were amplified, and this amplification served to estimate nucleated cell counts. Data came from immunoSEQ multiplex PCR; TCRdb stores just in-frame clones and leaves some out. V and J calls and clone size are those listed in that table; D and trimming were worked out from the DNA. The table records approximately 150,000 clones, around three quarters of them present only once. These data come from a study of blood T cell repertoires in COVID-19. Background on the study: Acute and convalescent COVID-19 specimens originated in the United States, Italy and Spain. The analysed material was cDNA or gDNA that came from T cells, B-cell-depleted T cells, or PBMCs.

CDR1 is MNHEY, CDR2 SVGEGT, per germline. V was clipped by 4 bases and J by 10 bases, with 10 bases between them. CDR3 length: 11 amino acids. This receptor was taken from a man in his 60s with acute or convalescent COVID-19. The specimen sequenced was peripheral blood. V is TRBV6-2 or TRBV6-3 and J is TRBJ1-1, with D perhaps TRBD1 (5 bases). The CDR3 spells CASSSRVGAFF. The CDR3 DNA sequence: TGTGCCAGCAGTTCCAGGGTCGGAGCTTTCTTT.